These 27 T cell receptor beta chains share one sample of origin, sequenced in a study of diagnostic markers for celiac disease. TCRdb re-called the reads; every CDR3 protein appears as one record, without DNA. Here the sample table reports more than 7,500 distinct CDR3 sequences. The sequenced sample consisted of either unsorted cells or a sorted T cell fraction (not recorded which). The receptor source for this set is a human donor. This table probably holds off-target reads from a library built for another chain.

The chain couples TRBV5-1 to TRBJ2-1; TCRdb outputs TRBD1, but without DNA this stays unchecked. Germline V gives CDR1 SGHRS, CDR2 YFSETQ. This CDR3 has 14 residues. This chain's CDR3 is CASSLFVQENEQFF.

The chain is built from TRBV12-3 or TRBV12-4 and TRBJ2-1; as DNA is missing, the TRBD1 call by TCRdb cannot be tested. The CDR3 is 15 residues long. The CDR3 reads CASRGMGGGPHEQFF.

The rearrangement joins TRBV7-3 to TRBJ2-2. This CDR3 is 13 amino acids long. Per germline, CDR1 SGHTA and CDR2 FQGTGA. The chain's CDR3 is CASSLSGTGELFF.

The chain has TRBV6-5 and TRBJ2-2; the D gene TCRdb calls, TRBD2, cannot be checked with no DNA. Germline assignment: CDR1 MNHEY and CDR2 SVGAGI. The CDR3 has 14 amino acids. CDR3 sequence reads: CASRTRLGTGELFF.

The V call is TRBV19, the J call TRBJ2-3; TCRdb designates TRBD2, a call that cannot be tested without DNA. Looked up from germline, CDR1 is LNHDA and CDR2 is SQIVND (reference sequence). The length of the CDR3 is 13 residues. The CDR3 loop is CATRGFGTDTQYF.

Judged by frequency, this clonotype is medium-sized. This chain joins TRBV5-1 and TRBJ1-1. CDR3 length equals 14 residues. Germline V gene sequence: CDR1 SGHRS, CDR2 YFSETQ. CDR3 in amino acids: CASSLGPTNTEAFF.

The CDR3 is CASSYSIAGGKGWDEQFF. The chain recombines TRBV6-2 or TRBV6-3 with TRBJ2-1; the D call from TCRdb, TRBD2, cannot be confirmed without DNA. The CDR3 spans 18 residues. Germline V gives CDR1 MNHEY, CDR2 SVGEGT.

The rearrangement uses TRBV29-1 and TRBJ1-4. The CDR3 has 11 amino acids. The germline V gene encodes CDR1 SQVTM and CDR2 ANQGSEA. CDR3 protein: CSVEEDEKLFF. The full variable domain, in which reference TRBV29-1 and TRBJ1-4 provide the parts outside the CDR3, is SAVISQKPSRDICQRGTSLTIQCQVDSQVTMMFWYRQQPGQSLTLIATANQGSEATYESGFVIDKFPISRPNLTFSTLTVSNMSPEDSSIYLCSVEEDEKLFFGSGTQLSVL.

The chain carries TRBV20-1 and TRBJ2-2. Germline CDR1 reads DFQATT; CDR2 reads SNEGSKA (reference sequence). The CDR3 extends over 14 amino acids. The chain's CDR3 is CSARDFQNTGELFF.

The chain carries TRBV6-5 and TRBJ2-5; TCRdb proposes TRBD1, but this gene call is untestable without DNA. Germline CDR1 is MNHEY and CDR2 is SVGAGI. The CDR3 runs 16 residues. The CDR3 here is CASRPGGAVGQETQYF.

This sequence joins TRBV10-3 and TRBJ1-2. The CDR3 covers 15 residues. In germline, CDR1 is ENHRY, CDR2 SYGVKD. CDR3: CAISESVGPFYGYTF.

The V gene is TRBV7-8, the J gene TRBJ1-1. CDR1 and CDR2 from the germline V gene are SGHVS and FQNEAQ. The CDR3 runs to 14 residues. CDR3 residues: CASSLSGGDTEAFF.

This clonotype counts as medium-sized by frequency. The rearrangement uses TRBV9 and TRBJ1-1. Germline V gives CDR1 SGDLS, CDR2 YYNGEE. CDR3 length: 13 amino acids. The CDR3 protein is CASSVLLGGEAFF.

The chain employs TRBV5-5 and TRBJ1-6. Germline V CDR1 and CDR2: SGHKS, YYEKEE (reference sequence). This CDR3 comprises 16 residues. CDR3 region: CASSHTPRDSGTPLHF.

The chain employs TRBV4-2 and TRBJ1-4; TCRdb picks TRBD1, but there is no DNA to check that call. The germline CDR1 and CDR2 sequences are LGHNA and YNFKEQ. The length of the CDR3 is 17 residues. CDR3 residues: CASSQDSAPRREEKLFF.

The chain recombines TRBV6-6 with TRBJ1-1. Per the germline V gene, CDR1 is MNHNY and CDR2 is SVGAGI (reference sequence). This CDR3 contains 12 residues. The CDR3 loop reads CASSGTNTEAFF.

J is TRBJ1-2 and V is TRBV6-5; TCRdb calls TRBD1, which cannot be checked without DNA. Germline V gene sequence: CDR1 MNHEY, CDR2 SVGAGI. The CDR3 covers 12 residues. The CDR3 loop is CAIGQGPYGYTF.

The chain joins TRBV19 to TRBJ1-1; TCRdb lists TRBD1, though no DNA is available to test this call. Germline V gene lookup returns CDR1 LNHDA and CDR2 SQIVND (reference sequence). CDR3 length: 13 residues. The CDR3 spells CASRETGVTEAFF.

This chain connects TRBV9 to TRBJ2-3; TCRdb names TRBD2, which stays unverified in the absence of DNA. Per germline, CDR1 SGDLS and CDR2 YYNGEE. The CDR3 runs to 19 residues. CDR3 in amino acids: CASSVGSGLAGSGTDTQYF.

This chain uses TRBV28 with TRBJ2-7. CDR1 and CDR2 from the germline V gene are MDHEN and SYDVKM. The CDR3 consists of 14 residues. The CDR3 loop reads CASRPNGGGYEQYF.

The V gene is TRBV18, the J gene TRBJ2-3. CDR1 and CDR2 (germline): KGHSH, LQKENI. The CDR3 is 13 amino acids. The CDR3 loop reads CASSPGNTDTQYF.

The chain recombines TRBV29-1 with TRBJ1-2; TCRdb reports TRBD1, a call that lacks DNA to check it against. The germline gives CDR1 SQVTM, CDR2 ANQGSEA. This CDR3 comprises 13 residues. CDR3 region: CSVQRQGYDGYTF.

This clonotype ranks as medium-sized in terms of frequency. The rearrangement uses TRBV20-1 and TRBJ2-5; TCRdb names TRBD2, which stays unverified in the absence of DNA. This CDR3 region has 16 residues. Germline CDR1 DFQATT, CDR2 SNEGSKA (reference sequence). This chain's CDR3 is CSARIWTSGSQETQYF.

This sequence joins TRBV5-1 and TRBJ2-1; as DNA is missing, the TRBD1 call by TCRdb cannot be tested. There are 15 residues in the CDR3. Germline-derived CDR1 and CDR2 are SGHRS and YFSETQ. The CDR3 reads CASSLVGQGYNEQFF.

V usage is TRBV4-1 and J usage is TRBJ1-5. The CDR3 has 15 amino acids. Germline V lookup: CDR1 MGHRA, CDR2 YSYEKL. This CDR3 reads CASSQDSWALGPQHF.

This sequence joins TRBV3-1 and TRBJ2-7; with no DNA, the TCRdb D assignment of TRBD2 cannot be verified. The CDR3 extends over 15 amino acids. Germline assignment: CDR1 LGHDT and CDR2 YNNKEL (reference sequence). The CDR3 protein is CASSPGTSGNYEQYF.

The rearrangement uses TRBV7-2 and TRBJ2-7; TCRdb's D gene call, TRBD2, goes unchecked for lack of DNA. CDR1 SGHTA and CDR2 FQGNSA come from the germline V gene. CDR3 length equals 14 residues. This CDR3 is CASSLSPGNYEQYF.